This T cell receptor beta chain was sequenced for a study of long-term antiretroviral therapy in people with HIV. Germline V gene data show CDR1 as SGHTA and CDR2 as FQGTGA. The ends were cut back, 6 bases at V and 7 bases at J, with 21 bases in the middle. The CDR3 is 15 amino acids. Survey-level immunoSEQ v3.0 assays were run. Profiled with immunoSEQ multiplex PCR; TCRdb holds only in-frame clones, not every one. The sample has some 33,000 clones; over 75% are singletons. The sample was unsorted PBMCs, taken 0.6 years after starting antiretroviral therapy. The rearrangement joins TRBV7-3 to TRBJ1-2, with D possibly being TRBD1 (5 bases). The sequence derives from a man between 18 and 29 years old with HIV. The CDR3 coding sequence is TGTGCCAGCAGTTCCCCGCTACAGACGAGGGGTGGCTACACCTTC. It is translated as CASSSPLQTRGGYTF.